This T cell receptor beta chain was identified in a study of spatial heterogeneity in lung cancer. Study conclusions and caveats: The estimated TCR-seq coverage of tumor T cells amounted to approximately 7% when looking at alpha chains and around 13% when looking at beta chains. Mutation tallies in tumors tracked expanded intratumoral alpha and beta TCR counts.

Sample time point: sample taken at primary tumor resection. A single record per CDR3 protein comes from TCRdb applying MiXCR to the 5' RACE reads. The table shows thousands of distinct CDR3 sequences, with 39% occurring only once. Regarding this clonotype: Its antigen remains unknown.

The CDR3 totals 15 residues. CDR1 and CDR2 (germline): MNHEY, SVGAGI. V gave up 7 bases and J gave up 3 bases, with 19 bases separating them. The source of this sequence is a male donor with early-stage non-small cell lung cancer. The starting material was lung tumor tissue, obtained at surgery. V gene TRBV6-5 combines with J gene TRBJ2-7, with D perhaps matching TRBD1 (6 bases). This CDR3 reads CASTGQPGDSYEQYF. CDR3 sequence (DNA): TGTGCCAGCACGGGACAACCCGGTGATAGCTACGAGCAGTACTTC.